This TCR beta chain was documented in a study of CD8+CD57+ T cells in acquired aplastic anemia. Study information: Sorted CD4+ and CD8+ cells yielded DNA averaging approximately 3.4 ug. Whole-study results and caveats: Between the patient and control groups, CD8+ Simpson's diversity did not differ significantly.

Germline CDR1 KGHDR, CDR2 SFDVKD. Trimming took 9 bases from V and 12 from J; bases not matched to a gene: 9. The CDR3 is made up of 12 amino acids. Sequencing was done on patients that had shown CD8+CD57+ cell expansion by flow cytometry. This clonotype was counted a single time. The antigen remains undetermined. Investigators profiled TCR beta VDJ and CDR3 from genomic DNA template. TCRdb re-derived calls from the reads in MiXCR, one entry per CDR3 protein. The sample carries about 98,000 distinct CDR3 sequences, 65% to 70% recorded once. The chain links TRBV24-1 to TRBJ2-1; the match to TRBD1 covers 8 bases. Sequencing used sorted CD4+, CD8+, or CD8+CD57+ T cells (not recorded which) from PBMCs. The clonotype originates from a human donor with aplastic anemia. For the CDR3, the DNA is TGTGCCACCGGACAGGGACCGGATGGGCAGTTCTTC. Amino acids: CATGQGPDGQFF.